A selection of T cell receptor beta chains follows, all from one sample in a study of cytomegalovirus exposure and HLA in healthy donors. Method: immunoSEQ multiplex PCR; TCRdb's copy keeps in-frame clones and lacks some. The table lists over 55,000 clones. Sequencing was performed on PBMCs. The receptors were gathered from a male donor in good health and CMV-seronegative. Each CDR3 is given with its conserved first and last residue. Fields, in order: V gene, J gene, D gene, CDR3 protein, CDR3 DNA. The D gene is left open where the match is weak.

V: TRBV28; J: TRBJ1-1; D: TRBD1; CDR3: CASRPEGTGGWDTEAFF; DNA: TGTGCCAGCAGGCCGGAGGGGACAGGGGGTTGGGACACTGAAGCTTTCTTT
V: TRBV6-5; J: TRBJ2-1; D: NA; CDR3: CASSYRISRDEQFF; DNA: TGTGCCAGCAGTTACCGAATTAGTAGAGATGAGCAGTTCTTC
V: TRBV9; J: TRBJ1-2; D: TRBD1; CDR3: CASSAAGRGHSYGYTF; DNA: TGTGCCAGCAGCGCGGCGGGCAGGGGGCACAGCTATGGCTACACCTTC
V: TRBV5-1; J: TRBJ2-2; D: TRBD2; CDR3: CASSFSGPNTGELFF; DNA: TGCGCCAGCAGCTTTAGCGGGCCGAACACCGGGGAGCTGTTTTTT
V: TRBV7-2; J: TRBJ2-1; D: NA; CDR3: CASSPQGGNEQFF; DNA: TGTGCCAGCAGCCCACAGGGGGGGAATGAGCAGTTCTTC
V: TRBV5-1; J: TRBJ2-4; D: TRBD1; CDR3: CASGSLGTGENIQYF; DNA: TGCGCCAGCGGCTCCCTAGGGACAGGGGAAAACATTCAGTACTTC
V: TRBV2; J: TRBJ2-5; D: TRBD2; CDR3: CASSGTSRAETQYF; DNA: TGTGCCAGCAGTGGGACTAGCAGAGCCGAGACCCAGTACTTC
V: TRBV13; J: TRBJ2-5; D: NA; CDR3: CASSLDFGGSQETQYF; DNA: TGTGCCAGCAGCTTAGACTTCGGGGGATCCCAAGAGACCCAGTACTTC
V: TRBV4-2; J: TRBJ2-7; D: NA; CDR3: CASSQDRGGSYEQYF; DNA: TGTGCCAGCAGCCAAGATCGAGGTGGCTCCTACGAGCAGTACTTC
V: TRBV6-5; J: TRBJ1-2; D: NA; CDR3: CASSPGAGYGYTF; DNA: TGTGCCAGCAGTCCTGGAGCGGGATATGGCTACACCTTC
V: TRBV18; J: TRBJ1-1; D: NA; CDR3: CASSPDRQNTEAFF; DNA: TGTGCCAGCTCACCGGACAGACAGAACACTGAAGCTTTCTTT
V: TRBV5-4; J: TRBJ2-1; D: TRBD2; CDR3: CASSWGLGASGSHEQFF; DNA: TGTGCCAGCAGCTGGGGGTTGGGGGCTAGCGGGAGTCACGAGCAGTTCTTC
V: TRBV4-1; J: TRBJ1-3; D: TRBD1; CDR3: CASSQVATGGKVDF; DNA: TGCGCCAGCAGCCAAGTCGCGACAGGGGGTAAAGTAGATTTT
V: TRBV7-2; J: TRBJ1-2; D: TRBD1; CDR3: CASSTQGDDYGYTF; DNA: TGTGCCAGCAGCACCCAGGGGGACGACTATGGCTACACCTTC
V: TRBV7-8; J: TRBJ2-2; D: NA; CDR3: CASSWSGVTGELFF; DNA: TGTGCCAGCAGCTGGTCAGGGGTTACCGGGGAGCTGTTTTTT
V: TRBV5-6; J: TRBJ1-3; D: NA; CDR3: CASSLWGRAGNTIYF; DNA: TGTGCCAGCAGCTTGTGGGGCAGGGCTGGAAACACCATATATTTT
V: TRBV2; J: TRBJ2-7; D: TRBD1; CDR3: CASSQTGVEQYF; DNA: TGTGCCAGCAGCCAAACAGGGGTCGAGCAGTACTTC
V: TRBV29-1; J: TRBJ1-1; D: TRBD1; CDR3: CSVYPQGADTEDFF; DNA: TGCAGCGTTTACCCACAGGGGGCTGACACTGAAGATTTCTTT
V: TRBV27; J: TRBJ1-6; D: TRBD1; CDR3: CASSLSGTGIPPLHF; DNA: TGTGCCAGCAGTTTATCTGGGACAGGGATCCCACCCCTCCACTTT
V: TRBV29-1; J: TRBJ1-1; D: NA; CDR3: CSGTMNTEAFF; DNA: TGCAGCGGGACAATGAACACTGAAGCTTTCTTT
V: TRBV19; J: TRBJ1-2; D: NA; CDR3: CASSEIQGAGGYTF; DNA: TGTGCCAGTAGTGAGATTCAGGGAGCGGGTGGCTACACCTTC
V: TRBV5-1; J: TRBJ2-3; D: TRBD1; CDR3: CASSKGQGRADKQYF; DNA: TGCGCCAGCAGCAAGGGACAGGGCCGCGCAGATAAGCAGTATTTT
V: TRBV4-1; J: TRBJ1-1; D: NA; CDR3: CASRQGASEAFF; DNA: TGCGCCAGCAGACAAGGGGCGAGCGAAGCTTTCTTT
V: TRBV2; J: TRBJ2-7; D: NA; CDR3: CASNPLETDFYEQYF; DNA: TGTGCCAGCAACCCCCTAGAGACAGACTTCTACGAGCAGTACTTC
V: TRBV7-3; J: TRBJ2-1; D: TRBD2; CDR3: CASSSHGQRGGNEQFF; DNA: TGTGCCAGCAGCTCGCATGGGCAGCGGGGGGGCAATGAGCAGTTCTTC
V: TRBV9; J: TRBJ2-1; D: NA; CDR3: CASSATDEQFF; DNA: TGTGCCAGCAGCGCCACTGATGAGCAGTTCTTC
V: TRBV27; J: TRBJ1-5; D: TRBD1; CDR3: CASSLSPGQSSNQPQHF; DNA: TGTGCCAGCAGTTTGTCTCCGGGACAGTCGAGCAATCAGCCCCAGCATTTT
V: TRBV27; J: TRBJ2-3; D: NA; CDR3: CASSLSGLDTQYF; DNA: TGTGCCAGCAGTTTAAGCGGTCTCGATACGCAGTATTTT
V: TRBV2; J: TRBJ2-7; D: TRBD1; CDR3: CASSVNGQETNEQYF; DNA: TGTGCCAGCAGTGTTAACGGACAGGAGACAAACGAGCAGTACTTC
V: TRBV18; J: TRBJ1-2; D: NA; CDR3: CASSPPWESRANGYTF; DNA: TGTGCCAGCTCACCACCCTGGGAAAGCAGGGCTAATGGCTACACCTTC
V: TRBV2; J: TRBJ2-2; D: NA; CDR3: CASSDNGANTGELFF; DNA: TGTGCCAGCAGTGATAACGGGGCGAACACCGGGGAGCTGTTTTTT
V: TRBV18; J: TRBJ2-1; D: TRBD2; CDR3: CASSPYAGGPGNEQFF; DNA: TGTGCCAGCTCACCATACGCGGGAGGGCCGGGGAATGAGCAGTTCTTC
V: TRBV7-9; J: TRBJ1-1; D: NA; CDR3: CASQMNTEAFF; DNA: TGTGCCAGTCAGATGAACACTGAAGCTTTCTTT
V: TRBV7-6; J: TRBJ2-3; D: NA; CDR3: CASSLDALGGTDTQYF; DNA: TGTGCCAGCAGCTTAGATGCGTTGGGCGGCACAGATACGCAGTATTTT
V: TRBV4-2; J: TRBJ1-1; D: NA; CDR3: CASSQDSGNTEDFF; DNA: TGTGCCAGCAGCCAAGACTCGGGGAACACTGAAGATTTCTTT
V: TRBV5-1; J: TRBJ2-3; D: NA; CDR3: CASTSGTPRTDTQYF; DNA: TGCGCCAGCACTTCCGGGACTCCCCGCACAGATACGCAGTATTTT
V: TRBV6-5; J: TRBJ2-7; D: NA; CDR3: CASSYGLGSPSYEQYF; DNA: TGTGCCAGCAGTTACGGACTGGGGAGCCCCTCCTACGAGCAGTACTTC
V: TRBV18; J: TRBJ1-3; D: NA; CDR3: CASSRPQGRIGNTIYF; DNA: TGTGCCAGCTCACGACCTCAGGGTAGGATCGGAAACACCATATATTTT
V: TRBV5-4; J: TRBJ2-2; D: NA; CDR3: CASSLDLNTGELFF; DNA: TGTGCCAGCAGCCTAGACCTGAACACCGGGGAGCTGTTTTTT
V: TRBV19; J: TRBJ2-1; D: TRBD2; CDR3: CASSSQVETSGRHNEQFF; DNA: TGTGCCAGTAGTTCTCAAGTCGAGACTAGCGGGCGCCACAATGAGCAGTTCTTC
V: TRBV30; J: TRBJ2-7; D: NA; CDR3: CAWSSTGSVYEQYF; DNA: TGTGCCTGGAGTAGCACAGGGTCAGTATACGAGCAGTACTTC
V: TRBV4-1; J: TRBJ2-1; D: TRBD1; CDR3: CASSQDRGRGLGLTDNEQFF; DNA: TGCGCCAGCAGCCAAGATCGGGGAAGGGGGCTAGGTCTGACCGACAATGAGCAGTTCTTC
V: TRBV7-2; J: TRBJ1-3; D: TRBD1; CDR3: CASSTQGTGNTIYF; DNA: TGTGCCAGCAGCACACAGGGGACAGGAAACACCATATATTTT
V: TRBV18; J: TRBJ2-7; D: NA; CDR3: CASSPSGLLTDEQYF; DNA: TGTGCCAGCTCACCTTCGGGACTCCTAACGGACGAGCAGTACTTC
V: TRBV28; J: TRBJ2-7; D: TRBD1; CDR3: CASRGQGWGEQYF; DNA: TGTGCCAGCAGGGGACAGGGCTGGGGCGAGCAGTACTTC
V: TRBV7-9; J: TRBJ1-3; D: NA; CDR3: CASSMIQGPGNTIYF; DNA: TGTGCCAGCAGCATGATTCAGGGGCCAGGAAACACCATATATTTT
V: TRBV6-1; J: TRBJ2-7; D: TRBD2; CDR3: CAGSEGLAGGLSYEQYF; DNA: TGTGCCGGCAGTGAAGGACTAGCGGGAGGGCTCTCCTACGAGCAGTACTTC
V: TRBV5-6; J: TRBJ2-3; D: NA; CDR3: CASSPTTASTDTQYF; DNA: TGTGCCAGCAGCCCGACTACTGCTAGCACAGATACGCAGTATTTT
V: TRBV28; J: TRBJ1-1; D: NA; CDR3: CASSGGAEAFF; DNA: TGTGCCAGCAGTGGGGGGGCTGAAGCTTTCTTT
V: TRBV7-9; J: TRBJ2-7; D: TRBD2; CDR3: CASSPRRGGAYEQYF; DNA: TGTGCCAGCAGCCCCCGTCGGGGGGGAGCCTACGAGCAGTACTTC